Each of the 24 T cell receptor beta chains below was sequenced from the same sample in a study of neurological immune-mediated disorders. One entry per CDR3 protein, called by TCRdb with MiXCR from the 5' RACE reads. The table includes over 55,000 distinct CDR3 sequences, 2% to 2.5% detected once. Sequencing was done on a sample of PBMCs. The receptors here all came from a man between 50 and 59 years old with multiple sclerosis.

This clonotype was picked up many times. The genes are TRBV7-3 and TRBJ2-5; D perhaps matches TRBD2 (5 bases). V was shortened by 5 bases and J by 5 bases, with 15 bases between the two germline ends. This CDR3 comprises 14 residues. Germline V gives CDR1 SGHTA, CDR2 FQGTGA. CDR3 region: CASSPIPRGETQYF. In nucleotides, the CDR3 is TGTGCCAGCAGCCCGATACCCCGAGGGGAGACCCAGTACTTC.

This clonotype was seen ten or more times. The chain is built from TRBV11-3 and TRBJ1-1; perhaps TRBD1 as D (5 bases). With 5 bases removed from V and 1 base from J, the gap between germline ends came to 8 bases. Germline CDR1 SGHNT, CDR2 YENEEA. This CDR3 spans 13 amino acids. The CDR3 DNA reads TGTGCCAGCAGCGCGACAGAGAACACTGAAGCTTTCTTT. It yields the protein CASSATENTEAFF.

This clonotype qualifies as medium-sized (0.01 to 0.1%). The chain recombines TRBV20-1 with TRBJ2-7; 7 bases map to TRBD1. The CDR3 covers 13 residues. CDR1 and CDR2 from the germline V gene are DFQATT and SNEGSKA (reference sequence). After removal of 6 bases from V and 2 bases from J, the junction contained 7 bases not matched to a gene. DNA for the CDR3: TGCAGTGCCCGCTCGGGACAGACCTACGAGCAGTACTTC. Translation gives CSARSGQTYEQYF.

This clonotype occurred many times. The chain links TRBV24-1 to TRBJ2-5, with 8 positions matching TRBD1. Per the germline V gene, CDR1 is KGHDR and CDR2 is SFDVKD. The CDR3 sequence is 12 residues long. The V and J ends lost 11 bases and 4 bases, in that order; junction bases with no gene match: 5. In DNA form, the CDR3 reads TGTGCCAGTTCACAGGGGGGAGAGACCCAGTACTTC. This translates into CASSQGGETQYF.

This clonotype was counted many times. The chain links TRBV5-1 to TRBJ2-3; TRBD2 matches 15 bases. Trimming removed 4 bases from V and 3 bases from J; junction bases left unmatched: 6. This CDR3 has 17 amino acids. In germline, CDR1 is SGHRS, CDR2 YFSETQ. CDR3 residues: CASSRGLAGGQTDTQYF. The CDR3 DNA reads TGCGCCAGCAGCAGAGGACTAGCGGGGGGGCAGACAGATACGCAGTATTTT. Full variable domain (missing parts from reference TRBV5-1 and TRBJ2-3): KAGVTQTPRYLIKTRGQQVTLSCSPISGHRSVSWYQQTPGQGLQFLFEYFSETQRNKGNFPGRFSGRQFSNSRSEMNVSTLELGDSALYLCASSRGLAGGQTDTQYFGPGTRLTVL.

This clonotype has a count of ten or more. The genes are TRBV9 and TRBJ1-1, with a possible D match to TRBD1 (6 bases). With 3 bases removed from V and 1 base from J, the gap between germline ends came to 16 bases. Germline CDR1 reads SGDLS; CDR2 reads YYNGEE. CDR3 size: 16 residues. CDR3 sequence: CASSAMTGHRNTEAFF. The CDR3 DNA reads TGTGCCAGCAGCGCGATGACAGGACACCGGAACACTGAAGCTTTCTTT.

This clonotype was picked up many times. The chain has TRBV12-3 or TRBV12-4 and TRBJ1-3; D gene uncertain. This CDR3 has 16 residues. V was trimmed by 3 bases and J by 0 bases, leaving 12 bases between them. CDR3 region: CASSFDAGASGNTIYF. CDR3 coding DNA: TGTGCCAGCAGTTTCGACGCAGGAGCCTCTGGAAACACCATATATTTT.

Ten or more counts support this clonotype. The rearrangement joins TRBV4-3 to TRBJ2-3; 8 bases line up with TRBD2. Germline V CDR1 and CDR2: LGHNA, YSLEER. J lost 4 bases, V lost 0 bases, and 6 bases had no gene match. CDR3 size: 16 residues. The DNA of the CDR3 is TGCGCCAGCAGCCAAGAGGTGGCGGGGGGCGCAGATACGCAGTATTTT. It codes for CASSQEVAGGADTQYF.

This clonotype was seen at least ten times. This chain connects TRBV20-1 to TRBJ1-1, with D hard to call. V lost 0 bases, J lost 5 bases, and 16 bases lay in between. The CDR3 sequence is 15 residues long. Germline V CDR1 and CDR2: DFQATT, SNEGSKA (reference sequence). This CDR3 reads CSARDGRFTGTEAFF. The CDR3 DNA reads as TGCAGTGCTAGAGATGGCAGGTTCACGGGTACTGAAGCTTTCTTT.

This clonotype was counted at least ten times. CDR3: CASSLLQGKDEQYF. CDR3 bases: TGTGCCAGCAGCTTATTACAGGGGAAGGACGAGCAGTACTTC. The rearrangement uses TRBV7-9 and TRBJ2-7; 7 bases are shared with TRBD1. CDR3 length: 14 amino acids. Germline V lookup: CDR1 SEHNR, CDR2 FQNEAQ (reference sequence). V lost 2 bases, J lost 5 bases, and 6 bases stayed unmatched. The full variable domain, rest sourced from reference TRBV7-9 and TRBJ2-7, is DTGVSQNPRHKITKRGQNVTFRCDPISEHNRLYWYRQTLGQGPEFLTYFQNEAQLEKSRLLSDRFSAERPKGSFSTLEIQRTEQGDSAMYLCASSLLQGKDEQYFGPGTRLTVT.

This clonotype is medium-sized in the sample. The chain uses TRBV7-2 and TRBJ2-1; the D is unclear. Germline V gives CDR1 SGHTA, CDR2 FQGNSA. This CDR3 is 11 amino acids long. V was clipped by 5 bases and J by 7 bases, with 6 bases between them. CDR3 loop: CASSGSNEQFF. In DNA form, the CDR3 reads TGTGCCAGCAGCGGGTCTAATGAGCAGTTCTTC.

This clonotype was observed at least ten times. The chain is built from TRBV12-3 or TRBV12-4 and TRBJ2-3; possibly TRBD1 or TRBD2 for D (5 bases each). The CDR3 is made up of 14 amino acids. Trimming cost V 4 bases and J 1 base, with 9 bases left between them. CDR3 nucleotides: TGTGCCAGCAGTTGGTGGGACGGCACAGATACGCAGTATTTT. Translated: CASSWWDGTDTQYF.

This clonotype has ten or more counts. This sequence joins TRBV7-9 and TRBJ2-5; 11 nucleotides agree with TRBD2. After removal of 5 bases from V and 5 bases from J, the junction contained 10 bases not matched to a gene. This CDR3 has 16 residues. The germline V gene has CDR1 SEHNR and CDR2 FQNEAQ (reference sequence). DNA of the CDR3: TGTGCCAGCAGCCCGCCTAGCGGGGGGCCTTTCGAGACCCAGTACTTC. Its translation: CASSPPSGGPFETQYF.

This clonotype was found many times. This rearrangement joins TRBV7-2 to TRBJ2-5, with D possibly TRBD2 on 6 matching bases. V lost 1 base to trimming and J lost 2 bases, with 14 bases between them. CDR3 length: 16 residues. Germline V gene data show CDR1 as SGHTA and CDR2 as FQGNSA. The CDR3 here is CASSLGAGRIQETQYF. CDR3 coding DNA: TGTGCCAGCAGCTTAGGGGCGGGGCGGATACAAGAGACCCAGTACTTC.

There are many counts of this clonotype. The rearrangement joins TRBV20-1 to TRBJ2-2; D call uncertain. The CDR3 is made up of 11 amino acids. Germline loops: CDR1 DFQATT, CDR2 SNEGSKA (reference sequence). V shed 1 base and J shed 9 bases, with 6 bases lying between them. The CDR3 DNA follows: TGCAGTGCTAGAGTTCGTCGGGAGCTGTTTTTT. Its protein is CSARVRRELFF.

Worth noting for this clonotype: Since a much larger clone is just one base distant, this may be a read error. It is likely a read error, because the conserved phenylalanine at the end of the CDR3 is missing. The rearrangement links TRBV12-3 or TRBV12-4 to TRBJ2-5, with no clear D. The CDR3 has 14 residues. V dropped 1 base and J dropped 0 bases, with 6 bases sitting between them. The CDR3 nucleotides read TGTGCCAGCAGTTTAGGGTTTTACCAAGAGACCCAGTACTAC. It encodes CASSLGFYQETQYY.

Many counts were recorded for this clonotype. The rearrangement uses TRBV6-1 and TRBJ2-1; possibly TRBD2 for D (5 bases). Trimming stripped 3 bases from V and 0 bases from J, with 9 bases between. This CDR3 comprises 15 residues. Germline CDR1 reads MNHNS; CDR2 reads SASEGT. The CDR3 protein is CASSEAGNSYNEQFF. As DNA, the CDR3 is TGTGCCAGCAGTGAGGCGGGCAACTCCTACAATGAGCAGTTCTTC.

This clonotype occurred a few times. The CDR3 DNA sequence: TGTGCCTGCAGAAGGGACAGGCCCTATGGCTACACCTTC. It encodes CACRRDRPYGYTF. The chain is built from TRBV30 and TRBJ1-2; 8 bases fit TRBD1. Trimming removed 6 bases from V and 4 bases from J; junction bases left unmatched: 7. The CDR3 has 13 residues. Germline-derived CDR1 and CDR2 are GTSNPN and SVGIG (reference sequence). Together with reference TRBV30 and TRBJ1-2, the CDR3 gives the full variable domain: SQTIHQWPATLVQPVGSPLSLECTVEGTSNPNLYWYRQAAGRGLQLLFYSVGIGQISSEVPQNLSASRPQDRQFILSSKKLLLSDSGFYLCACRRDRPYGYTFGSGTRLTVV.

This clonotype was found many times. The chain links TRBV4-3 to TRBJ2-5; D not certain. The CDR3 runs 16 residues. V was shortened by 4 bases and J by 2 bases, with 17 bases between the two germline ends. Germline V CDR1 and CDR2: LGHNA, YSLEER. The CDR3 region has the DNA TGCGCCAGCAGCCCAGCCCCCCAAGGGCCTCAAGAGACCCAGTACTTC. It encodes CASSPAPQGPQETQYF.

Ten or more counts support this clonotype. This chain links TRBV27 with TRBJ2-5, with a weak D call TRBD1 (6 bases). Germline CDR1 MNHEY, CDR2 SMNVEV (reference sequence). V lost 6 bases to trimming and J lost 1 base, with 21 bases between them. The CDR3 loop spans 17 amino acids. The CDR3 coding sequence is TGTGCCAGCAGAAAGTTCTGGGACATGGAACCCCAAGAGACCCAGTACTTC. This translates into CASRKFWDMEPQETQYF.

This clonotype occurred many times. This chain joins TRBV28 and TRBJ2-7, with D possibly being TRBD1 (6 bases). This CDR3 spans 14 amino acids. Germline lookup yields CDR1 MDHEN and CDR2 SYDVKM. The V end lost 4 bases, the J end lost 5 bases, and 15 bases lay between the germline ends. For the CDR3, the DNA is TGTGCCAGCAGTTCCGGGACAATCGTCCACGAGCAGTACTTC. This encodes CASSSGTIVHEQYF. Variable domain in full (rest from reference TRBV28 and TRBJ2-7): DVKVTQSSRYLVKRTGEKVFLECVQDMDHENMFWYRQDPGLGLRLIYFSYDVKMKEKGDIPEGYSVSREKKERFSLILESASTNQTSMYLCASSSGTIVHEQYFGPGTRLTVT.

This clonotype was observed many times. This rearrangement joins TRBV7-2 to TRBJ2-5; 8 bases align to TRBD1. V lost 5 bases, J lost 5 bases, and 10 bases stayed unmatched. Germline assignment: CDR1 SGHTA and CDR2 FQGNSA. The length of the CDR3 is 15 residues. The DNA for the CDR3 is TGTGCCAGCAGCATGCAGGGGGCGCATTGGGAGACCCAGTACTTC. It encodes CASSMQGAHWETQYF.

This clonotype was counted ten times or more. This chain's CDR3 is CASSFSMNTGELFF. The CDR3 coding sequence is TGTGCCAGCAGTTTCTCGATGAACACCGGGGAGCTGTTTTTT. The rearrangement joins TRBV12-3 or TRBV12-4 to TRBJ2-2; D gene uncertain. V gave up 3 bases and J gave up 1 base, with 6 bases separating them. This CDR3 contains 14 residues.

This clonotype was recorded at least ten times. The V gene is TRBV20-1, the J gene TRBJ1-6, with D perhaps TRBD1 (6 bases). This CDR3 comprises 15 residues. V shed 4 bases and J shed 5 bases, with 15 bases lying between them. Germline CDR1 reads DFQATT; CDR2 reads SNEGSKA (reference sequence). The CDR3 region has the DNA TGCAGTGCTATAGGGACAATGGGCAATAATTCACCCCTCCACTTT. As protein: CSAIGTMGNNSPLHF.